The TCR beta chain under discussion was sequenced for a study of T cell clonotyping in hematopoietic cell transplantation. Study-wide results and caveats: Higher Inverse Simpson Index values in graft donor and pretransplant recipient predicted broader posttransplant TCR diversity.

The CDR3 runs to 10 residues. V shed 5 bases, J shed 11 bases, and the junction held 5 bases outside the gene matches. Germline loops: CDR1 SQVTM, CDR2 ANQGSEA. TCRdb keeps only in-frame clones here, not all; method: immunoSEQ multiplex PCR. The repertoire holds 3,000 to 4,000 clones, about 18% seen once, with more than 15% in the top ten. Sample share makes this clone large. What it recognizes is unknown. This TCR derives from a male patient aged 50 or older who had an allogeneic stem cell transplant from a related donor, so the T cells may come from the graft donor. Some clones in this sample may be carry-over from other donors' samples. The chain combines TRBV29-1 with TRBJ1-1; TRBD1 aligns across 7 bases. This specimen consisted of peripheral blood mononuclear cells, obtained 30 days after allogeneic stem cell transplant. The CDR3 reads CSVWDSAAFF. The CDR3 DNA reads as TGCAGCGTTTGGGACAGCGCGGCTTTCTTT.